Presented here are 20 T cell receptor beta chains from one specimen sequenced in a study of T cell responses to AZD1222 COVID-19 vaccine. Sequencing was performed with immunoSEQ multiplex PCR; in TCRdb, only in-frame clones are kept and a portion is missing. The sample lists more than 110,000 clones, about 90% occurring once. Sequenced here: peripheral blood, sampled on day 0 of AZD1222 vaccination. The source is an adult in good health.

V is TRBV28 and J is TRBJ1-4, with D possibly being TRBD1 (6 bases). CDR1 is MDHEN, CDR2 SYDVKM, per germline. The CDR3 totals 16 residues. V was shortened by 4 bases and J by 7 bases, with 19 bases between the two germline ends. CDR3 bases: TGTGCCAGCAGTTCCCCCGCGGGGGGCGGGGGTGAAAAACTGTTTTTT. It translates to CASSSPAGGGGEKLFF.

The chain combines TRBV6-5 with TRBJ2-2; D is tentatively TRBD1 or TRBD2 (7 bases each). Trimming shortened V by 6 bases and J by 9 bases, and 14 bases separated the two germline ends. There are 13 residues in the CDR3. CDR1 MNHEY and CDR2 SVGAGI come from the germline V gene. As DNA, the CDR3 is TGTGCCAGCAGCTCAGGGGGAGGGTGGGAGCTGTTTTTT. Amino acid sequence: CASSSGGGWELFF.

The V gene is TRBV6-5, the J gene TRBJ2-2, with TRBD1 matching over 8 bases. This CDR3 is 15 amino acids long. The V gene end was trimmed by 7 bases and the J gene end by 5 bases; junction bases not matched to a gene: 9. Germline V gene lookup returns CDR1 MNHEY and CDR2 SVGAGI. CDR3 bases: TGTGCCAGCACCGAGAGGACAGGGAAGACCGGGGAGCTGTTTTTT. Its translation: CASTERTGKTGELFF.

The V gene is TRBV11-2, the J gene TRBJ1-2; D uncertain. The CDR3 is made up of 15 amino acids. The germline gives CDR1 SGHAT, CDR2 FQNNGV. Deletions cut 0 bases from V and 3 bases from J, with 11 bases between. Here the CDR3 reads CASSLDRRGDYGYTF. The CDR3 DNA follows: TGTGCCAGCAGCTTAGATCGGCGGGGAGACTATGGCTACACCTTC. Drawing the rest from reference TRBV11-2 and TRBJ1-2, the complete variable domain is EAGVAQSPRYKIIEKRQSVAFWCNPISGHATLYWYQQILGQGPKLLIQFQNNGVVDDSQLPKDRFSAERLKGVDSTLKIQPAKLEDSAVYLCASSLDRRGDYGYTFGSGTRLTVV.

This sequence joins TRBV27 and TRBJ2-1; D is perhaps TRBD2 (6 bases). The germline CDR1 and CDR2 sequences are MNHEY and SMNVEV (reference sequence). This CDR3 region has 19 residues. V was cut by 3 bases and J by 0 bases, with 21 bases left in between. In DNA form, the CDR3 reads TGTGCCAGCAGTTTGGCGGCAGGCGGGACCCCTAGCTCCTACAATGAGCAGTTCTTC. It codes for CASSLAAGGTPSSYNEQFF.

V gene TRBV6-2 or TRBV6-3 combines with J gene TRBJ1-1, with no clear D. The germline V gene has CDR1 MNHEY and CDR2 SVGEGT. The CDR3 has 13 residues. Trimming cost V 0 bases and J 8 bases, with 10 bases left between them. DNA of the CDR3: TGTGCCAGCAGTTACTCGATTACCAGGGAAGCTTTCTTT. Protein sequence: CASSYSITREAFF.

The chain is built from TRBV11-2 and TRBJ1-5, with a possible D match to TRBD1 (5 bases). Germline V gene lookup returns CDR1 SGHAT and CDR2 FQNNGV. Trimming took 0 bases from V and 9 from J, leaving 6 bases between them. CDR3 length equals 12 residues. The CDR3 reads CASSLEGGPQHF. Here the CDR3 DNA reads TGTGCCAGCAGCTTAGAGGGGGGGCCCCAGCATTTT.

The chain uses TRBV19 and TRBJ2-5, with a weak D call TRBD2 (6 bases). From germline, CDR1 is LNHDA and CDR2 SQIVND (reference sequence). The germline V and J ends were trimmed by 5 bases and 0 bases, with 13 bases remaining between them. The CDR3 loop spans 15 amino acids. CDR3 bases: TGTGCCAGTAGTCTGGGTAGCGGTCACCAAGAGACCCAGTACTTC. It is translated as CASSLGSGHQETQYF.

The sample holds a few counts of this clone. This rearrangement joins TRBV28 to TRBJ2-1, with D perhaps assigned TRBD1 or TRBD2 (8 bases each). CDR1 and CDR2 from the germline V gene are MDHEN and SYDVKM. Trimming cost V 4 bases and J 2 bases, with 21 bases left between them. The CDR3 has 18 residues. The CDR3 DNA sequence: TGTGCCAGCAGTTCTACCACCGGGGGGGGACAGGCCTACAATGAGCAGTTCTTC. It yields the protein CASSSTTGGGQAYNEQFF.

The chain employs TRBV7-6 and TRBJ2-1; D might be TRBD2 (7 bases). Germline lookup yields CDR1 SGHVS and CDR2 FNYEAQ. CDR3 size: 15 residues. Deletions cut 7 bases from V and 6 bases from J, with 19 bases between. In DNA form, the CDR3 reads TGTGCCAGCACCAGTGGGGGGGCGCCGGGCAATGAGCAGTTCTTC. Translated, it gives CASTSGGAPGNEQFF.

This clone was counted between two and nine times. The CDR3 loop is CASSEELADQETQYF. The CDR3 bases are TGTGCCAGCAGTGAAGAACTAGCGGACCAAGAGACCCAGTACTTC. The chain links TRBV6-1 to TRBJ2-5, with TRBD2 matching over 8 bases. The CDR3 sequence is 15 residues long. The V segment lost 1 base and the J segment 0 bases; nucleotides outside the gene matches: 1. Germline CDR1 and CDR2: MNHNS and SASEGT.

The V and J genes are TRBV19 and TRBJ1-1; D call uncertain. Trimming shortened V by 6 bases and J by 1 base, and 6 bases separated the two germline ends. From germline, CDR1 is LNHDA and CDR2 SQIVND (reference sequence). This CDR3 region has 12 residues. CDR3 DNA: TGTGCCAGTAGCCCCCCGAACACTGAAGCTTTCTTT. Residues: CASSPPNTEAFF.

V usage is TRBV7-9 and J usage is TRBJ2-1, with D unresolved. V was trimmed by 1 base and J by 7 bases, leaving 5 bases between them. This CDR3 comprises 12 residues. Germline CDR1 and CDR2: SEHNR and FQNEAQ (reference sequence). The CDR3 sequence: CASSLDLNEQFF. The CDR3 region has the DNA TGTGCCAGCAGCTTAGACCTGAATGAGCAGTTCTTC.

The V gene is TRBV9, the J gene TRBJ2-3; weak D call: TRBD2 (6 bases). Germline V gene sequence: CDR1 SGDLS, CDR2 YYNGEE. V was clipped by 6 bases and J by 6 bases, with 14 bases between them. This CDR3 is 13 amino acids long. This CDR3 is CASTGGGGDTQYF. The CDR3 DNA is TGTGCCAGCACCGGGGGAGGCGGGGATACGCAGTATTTT.

This clone was counted once. The V gene is TRBV5-1, the J gene TRBJ2-3; D might be TRBD2 (6 bases). This CDR3 has 13 amino acids. Per the germline V gene, CDR1 is SGHRS and CDR2 is YFSETQ. Trimming shortened V by 7 bases and J by 1 base, and 10 bases separated the two germline ends. The DNA of the CDR3 is TGCGCCAGCCGGGACTCAGGCACAGATACGCAGTATTTT. It is translated as CASRDSGTDTQYF.

The CDR3 DNA follows: TGTGCCAGCAGCCCCCAGTGGACAGGGGGCGCATTCGGGGAGCTGTTTTTT. Encoded protein: CASSPQWTGGAFGELFF. The chain has TRBV9 and TRBJ2-2; 11 bases are shared with TRBD1. The germline CDR1 and CDR2 sequences are SGDLS and YYNGEE. V lost 4 bases and J lost 7; bases outside the gene matches: 12. The CDR3 runs to 17 residues.

This sequence joins TRBV6-5 and TRBJ1-1; 12 nucleotides align to TRBD1. The trim removed 0 bases at V and 7 bases at J, leaving 3 bases unmatched. The CDR3 has 15 amino acids. Germline V gene lookup returns CDR1 MNHEY and CDR2 SVGAGI. CDR3 in amino acids: CASSYSGQGAFEAFF. CDR3 sequence (DNA): TGTGCCAGCAGTTACTCGGGACAGGGGGCGTTTGAAGCTTTCTTT.

The chain recombines TRBV13 with TRBJ1-2; 11 bases are a match to TRBD1. CDR1 and CDR2 (germline): PRHDT, FYEKMQ (reference sequence). The junction had 6 bases not matched to a gene; V was cut back by 5 bases and J by 4 bases. CDR3 length: 15 amino acids. The CDR3, as DNA: TGTGCCAGCAGCGACGGGACAGGGGGTGTCTATGGCTACACCTTC. Translation: CASSDGTGGVYGYTF.

This chain joins TRBV24-1 and TRBJ2-1; the match to TRBD1 covers 9 bases. Losses at the gene ends were 2 bases for V and 7 bases for J; bases not matched to a gene: 5. Germline-derived CDR1 and CDR2 are KGHDR and SFDVKD. This CDR3 has 15 amino acids. The CDR3: CATSDSGTGRNEQFF. Here the CDR3 DNA reads TGTGCCACCAGTGATTCGGGGACAGGGAGGAATGAGCAGTTCTTC.

This clone was seen once. The rearrangement links TRBV10-1 to TRBJ2-1; TRBD2 aligns across 7 bases. The germline V gene encodes CDR1 WNHNN and CDR2 SYGVQD (reference sequence). The CDR3 length is 15 residues. Trimming took 7 bases from V and 4 from J; bases not matched to a gene: 10. CDR3 residues: CASNLCGSIYNEQFF. The CDR3 nucleotides are TGCGCCAGCAACCTGTGCGGGAGTATTTACAATGAGCAGTTCTTC.